This T cell receptor beta chain is drawn from a study of T cell clones after liver transplantation. Study results and limitations: Conclusions were preliminary, with small, heterogeneous patient groups.

Sequencing was performed with immunoSEQ multiplex PCR; in TCRdb, only in-frame clones are kept and a portion is missing. Here the sample spans some 120,000 clones, approximately 90% being singletons. This CDR3 contains 16 residues. J lost 3 bases, V lost 1 base, and 8 bases had no gene match. Germline values: CDR1 SGHVS, CDR2 FQNEAQ. Concerning this clone itself: The antigen remains undetermined.

Sequenced material: CD4+ T cells from blood, taken 12 months after liver transplant. This receptor was taken from a human patient who received a liver transplant. The graft donor may be the source of some T cells. J is TRBJ2-7 and V is TRBV7-8; 8 nucleotides match TRBD2. The CDR3 DNA reads as TGTGCCAGCAGCTTAGGCGGATTAGCGGGAAACTACGAGCAGTACTTC. This codes for CASSLGGLAGNYEQYF.